Following are 18 T cell receptor beta chains from one sample sequenced in a study of T cells in Graves' hyperthyroidism and ophthalmopathy. RNA transcripts yielded amplified TCR beta CDR3 regions. First-round RT-PCR targeting the TCR CDR3 was performed with the HTBI primer set. TCRdb reprocessed the multiplex PCR reads via MiXCR and lists one record per CDR3 protein. The table records 650,000 to 700,000 distinct CDR3 sequences, approximately 15% of them present only once. Sequencing was done on a sample of blood. The source of these receptors is a man aged 45-65 years with Graves' hyperthyroidism.

This clonotype was recorded a few times. This chain connects TRBV29-1 to TRBJ2-7, with 7 bases lining up with TRBD2. Germline V lookup: CDR1 SQVTM, CDR2 ANQGSEA. The ends lost 3 bases at V and 3 bases at J; junction bases unmatched: 5. This CDR3 has 13 residues. The CDR3 loop is CSVDIGGGYEQYF. The CDR3 coding sequence is TGCAGCGTTGATATCGGCGGGGGCTACGAGCAGTACTTC.

CDR3 DNA sequence: TGTGCCAGCAGTACCGGGACAGGGCCAACTGAAGCTTTCTTT. This encodes CASSTGTGPTEAFF. V usage is TRBV12-3 or TRBV12-4 and J usage is TRBJ1-1; 9 bases align to TRBD1. Germline trimming cut 5 bases from V and 5 bases from J; bases unmatched to any gene: 6. The CDR3 totals 14 residues.

The V call is TRBV18, the J call TRBJ2-5; the D call may be TRBD1 or TRBD2 (5 bases each). This CDR3 region has 13 residues. Germline lookup yields CDR1 KGHSH and CDR2 LQKENI. V was clipped by 8 bases and J by 0 bases, with 10 bases between them. CDR3 region: CASRDRYQETQYF. CDR3 in DNA: TGTGCCAGCCGGGACCGATACCAAGAGACCCAGTACTTC.

This clonotype was seen many times. This chain connects TRBV28 to TRBJ1-6; tentative D call: TRBD1 (5 bases). This CDR3 has 16 residues. Germline V CDR1 and CDR2: MDHEN, SYDVKM. V was pared by 6 bases and J by 8 bases, with 20 bases between. The CDR3 DNA sequence: TGTGCCAGCAGGCCAAGGGACTTCTATGGGGATTCACCCCTCCACTTT. This gives the protein CASRPRDFYGDSPLHF.

This clonotype was seen a single time. A much larger clonotype is one base distant, so this may be a read error. The chain carries TRBV6-2 or TRBV6-3 and TRBJ2-3, with 9 bases that match TRBD2. The CDR3 runs to 15 residues. Germline V gene sequence: CDR1 MNHEY, CDR2 SVGEGT. The CDR3 sequence is CVSTYAGGYTDTQYF. The CDR3 nucleotides are TGTGTCAGCACCTACGCGGGAGGGTACACAGATACGCAGTATTTT.

The chain has TRBV19 and TRBJ1-5, with D maybe TRBD1 (5 bases). V was shortened by 2 bases and J by 7 bases, with 12 bases between the two germline ends. This CDR3 has 14 residues. The germline V gene encodes CDR1 LNHDA and CDR2 SQIVND (reference sequence). The DNA of the CDR3 is TGTGCCAGTAGTATATTGGGGGTAGAGCAGCCCCAGCATTTT. It codes for CASSILGVEQPQHF.

The chain recombines TRBV4-1 with TRBJ2-7; tentatively, D is TRBD1 (6 bases). Trimming took off 1 base at V and 2 bases at J, with 9 bases between the two ends. Germline CDR1 MGHRA, CDR2 YSYEKL. The CDR3 is 14 residues long. The CDR3 reads CASSQASGAYEQYF. CDR3 DNA: TGCGCCAGCAGCCAAGCTTCAGGGGCCTACGAGCAGTACTTC.

This clonotype has ten or more counts. The chain uses TRBV5-1 and TRBJ1-1; 7 bases map to TRBD1. CDR3 length: 13 amino acids. Germline trimming cut 7 bases from V and 1 base from J; bases unmatched to any gene: 4. Germline CDR1 and CDR2: SGHRS and YFSETQ. The CDR3 DNA sequence: TGCGCCAGCTTTGGACAGGCGAACACTGAAGCTTTCTTT. Amino acids: CASFGQANTEAFF.

V usage is TRBV6-1 and J usage is TRBJ1-5, with no clear D. Germline-derived CDR1 and CDR2 are MNHNS and SASEGT. The CDR3 spans 16 residues. The V end lost 8 bases, the J end lost 2 bases, and 19 bases lay between the germline ends. The CDR3 bases are TGTGCCAGCTCCCCCCGGGGAGCGAACGGCAATCAGCCCCAGCATTTT. Its translation: CASSPRGANGNQPQHF.

The chain joins TRBV9 to TRBJ1-5; 9 bases fit TRBD1. Per the germline V gene, CDR1 is SGDLS and CDR2 is YYNGEE. The CDR3 totals 14 residues. V gave up 3 bases and J gave up 5 bases; unmatched junction bases: 3. CDR3 nucleotide sequence: TGTGCCAGCAGCGAGGGACAGGGCGATCAGCCCCAGCATTTT. This encodes CASSEGQGDQPQHF.

There are a few counts of this clonotype. The chain employs TRBV6-6 and TRBJ1-1, with D perhaps TRBD1 (6 bases). The V gene lost 0 bases and the J gene lost 4 bases, with 15 bases spanning the gap. This CDR3 region has 16 residues. Germline CDR1 and CDR2: MNHNY and SVGAGI (reference sequence). As DNA, the CDR3 is TGTGCCAGCAGTTACTCGGGCAGGGGCTCGAGCACTGAAGCTTTCTTT. Protein product: CASSYSGRGSSTEAFF.

The table lists this clonotype with a few counts. The chain uses TRBV28 and TRBJ1-4; TRBD1 agrees at 10 bases. The CDR3 extends over 15 amino acids. The trim removed 5 bases at V and 5 bases at J, leaving 5 bases unmatched. Germline V gene data show CDR1 as MDHEN and CDR2 as SYDVKM. The CDR3 region is CASSGGTGVNEKLFF. The CDR3 DNA reads TGTGCCAGCAGTGGGGGGACAGGGGTAAATGAAAAACTGTTTTTT.

In its sample, this clonotype was seen a few times. The rearrangement joins TRBV4-1 to TRBJ2-3, with D unclear. Germline V gene lookup returns CDR1 MGHRA and CDR2 YSYEKL. The CDR3 extends over 17 amino acids. V was shortened by 0 bases and J by 0 bases, with 13 bases between the two germline ends. In DNA form, the CDR3 reads TGCGCCAGCAGCCAAGATACGGATTGGAGAAGCACAGATACGCAGTATTTT. Its translation is CASSQDTDWRSTDTQYF.

Ten or more counts support this clonotype. V and J are TRBV6-2 or TRBV6-3 and TRBJ1-6; D perhaps matches TRBD1 (5 bases). CDR3 size: 16 residues. Germline V gene lookup returns CDR1 MNHEY and CDR2 SVGEGT. The V end lost 6 bases, the J end lost 6 bases, and 18 bases lay between the germline ends. In DNA, the CDR3 is TGTGCCAGCAGAAACACCGGGACCTCGGGTAATTCACCCCTCCACTTT. This sequence encodes CASRNTGTSGNSPLHF.

V and J are TRBV6-5 and TRBJ1-4; D is unresolved. The V gene's germline CDR1 is MNHEY and CDR2 SVGAGI. The CDR3 has 14 amino acids. V lost 2 bases, J lost 5 bases, and 9 bases lay in between. In nucleotides, the CDR3 is TGTGCCAGCAGTTACCTCCGCCCCAATGAAAAACTGTTTTTT. Its protein product is CASSYLRPNEKLFF.

This clonotype has a count of ten or more. The V gene is TRBV12-3 or TRBV12-4, the J gene TRBJ2-3, with 12 bases that match TRBD2. The CDR3 is 17 residues long. Trimming cost V 1 base and J 3 bases; bases outside gene matches: 5. This chain's CDR3 is CASSLGGLAGGTDTQYF. For the CDR3, the DNA is TGTGCCAGCAGTTTAGGAGGTCTAGCGGGAGGGACAGATACGCAGTATTTT.

About this clonotype itself: A read error may explain this, as a much larger clone is one base away. The rearrangement links TRBV9 to TRBJ2-1, with 12 bases aligning to TRBD1. There are 19 residues in the CDR3. V was clipped by 0 bases and J by 7 bases; unmatched bases: 14. In germline, CDR1 is SGDLS, CDR2 YYNGEE. The CDR3: CASSVEGTGGSVYNNEQFF. Here the CDR3 DNA reads TGTGCCAGCAGCGTAGAAGGGACAGGGGGCAGCGTTTACAATAATGAGCAGTTCTTC.

This clonotype was picked up a small number of times. The rearrangement links TRBV29-1 to TRBJ2-1; D unresolved. Germline values: CDR1 SQVTM, CDR2 ANQGSEA. Trimming took off 3 bases at V and 4 bases at J, with 19 bases between the two ends. CDR3 length: 16 residues. In nucleotides, the CDR3 is TGCAGCGTTGACCTTAAAACGGGTCTGTTATACAATGAGCAGTTCTTC. Amino acid sequence: CSVDLKTGLLYNEQFF.